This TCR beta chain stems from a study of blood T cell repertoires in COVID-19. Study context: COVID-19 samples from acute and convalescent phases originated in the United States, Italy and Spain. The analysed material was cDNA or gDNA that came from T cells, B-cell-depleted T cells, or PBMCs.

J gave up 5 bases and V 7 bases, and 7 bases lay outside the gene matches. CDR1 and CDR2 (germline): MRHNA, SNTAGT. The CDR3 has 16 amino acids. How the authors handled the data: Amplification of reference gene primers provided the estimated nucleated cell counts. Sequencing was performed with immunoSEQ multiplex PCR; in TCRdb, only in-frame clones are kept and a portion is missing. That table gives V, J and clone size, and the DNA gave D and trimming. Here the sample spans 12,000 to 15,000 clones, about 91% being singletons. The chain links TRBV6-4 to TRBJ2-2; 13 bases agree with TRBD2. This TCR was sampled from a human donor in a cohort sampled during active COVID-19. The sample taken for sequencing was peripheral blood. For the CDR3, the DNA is TGTGCCAGCAAAGAACTAGCGGGAGGGCCTACCGGGGAGCTGTTTTTT. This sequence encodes CASKELAGGPTGELFF.